The 13 T cell receptor beta chains below were found in one sample sequenced in a study of cytomegalovirus exposure and HLA in healthy donors. Both 60 Vbeta primers and 13 Jbeta primers went into the PCR. Data came from immunoSEQ multiplex PCR; TCRdb stores just in-frame clones and leaves some out. The sample lists about 98,000 clones; roughly 70% were seen once. Specimen: PBMCs. These receptors were taken from a man between 50 and 59 years old in good health and CMV-seronegative.

The chain recombines TRBV18 with TRBJ2-3; 9 bases agree with TRBD1. Germline CDR1 KGHSH, CDR2 LQKENI. The CDR3 sequence is 15 residues long. Losses at the gene ends were 4 bases for V and 3 bases for J; bases not matched to a gene: 5. In DNA form, the CDR3 reads TGTGCCAGCTCACTTACAGGGGGCAAGACAGATACGCAGTATTTT. It codes for CASSLTGGKTDTQYF.

The rearrangement links TRBV6-5 to TRBJ2-5; the D gene is possibly TRBD1 (6 bases). The DNA matches TRBJ2-7 better at its end, which makes the J call doubtful. Germline values: CDR1 MNHEY, CDR2 SVGAGI. CDR3 length equals 14 residues. CDR3 nucleotides: TGTGCCAGCAGTTATGGACAGCTGAATTACGAGCAGTACTTC. Its translation: CASSYGQLNYEQYF.

This CDR3 reads CASSQVARTEGYTF. CDR3 sequence (DNA): TGCGCCAGCAGCCAAGTGGCGAGGACTGAGGGCTACACCTTC. V gene TRBV4-1 combines with J gene TRBJ1-2, with no clear D. This CDR3 comprises 14 residues. Germline assignment: CDR1 MGHRA and CDR2 YSYEKL. The V gene lost 1 base and the J gene lost 8 bases, with 14 bases spanning the gap.

The V call is TRBV6-1, the J call TRBJ2-5; TRBD2 aligns across 7 bases. CDR3 size: 15 residues. The V and J ends lost 6 bases and 4 bases, in that order; junction bases with no gene match: 11. CDR1 is MNHNS and CDR2 is SASEGT in the germline V gene. The CDR3 protein is CASRGSGRARETQYF. The CDR3 DNA follows: TGTGCCAGCAGGGGAAGTGGGAGGGCCAGAGAGACCCAGTACTTC.

The V gene is TRBV2, the J gene TRBJ2-1; a weak D match, TRBD2 (6 bases). CDR3 size: 15 residues. Trimming cost V 4 bases and J 6 bases, with 16 bases left between them. Germline V CDR1 and CDR2: SNHLY, FYNNEI. The CDR3 here is CASSGGTPIFNEQFF. CDR3 bases: TGTGCCAGCAGTGGGGGGACTCCCATCTTCAATGAGCAGTTCTTC.

V usage is TRBV18 and J usage is TRBJ2-7, with D unresolved. This CDR3 is built from 12 residues. Trimming took 3 bases from V and 4 from J, leaving 7 bases between them. Per the germline V gene, CDR1 is KGHSH and CDR2 is LQKENI. The CDR3 loop is CASSPMRYEQYF. The DNA for the CDR3 is TGTGCCAGCTCACCTATGAGGTACGAGCAGTACTTC.

The chain carries TRBV5-4 and TRBJ2-3; possible D gene TRBD2, 6 bases. Germline CDR1 is SGHNT and CDR2 is YYREEE (reference sequence). CDR3 length: 16 amino acids. With 3 bases removed from V and 0 bases from J, the gap between germline ends came to 14 bases. The CDR3 loop is CASSSRLARSTDTQYF. The DNA of the CDR3 is TGTGCCAGCAGCTCACGTCTAGCGCGCAGCACAGATACGCAGTATTTT. Full variable domain (missing parts from reference TRBV5-4 and TRBJ2-3): ETGVTQSPTHLIKTRGQQVTLRCSSQSGHNTVSWYQQALGQGPQFIFQYYREEENGRGNFPPRFSGLQFPNYSSELNVNALELDDSALYLCASSSRLARSTDTQYFGPGTRLTVL.

In this sample, this clone turned up once. This chain uses TRBV29-1 with TRBJ1-2; TRBD1 might be the D (5 bases). This CDR3 is built from 13 residues. Looked up from germline, CDR1 is SQVTM and CDR2 is ANQGSEA. The V gene lost 3 bases and the J gene lost 2 bases, with 10 bases spanning the gap. The CDR3, as DNA: TGCAGCGTTGACTCAGGGAAAAACTATGGCTACACCTTC. Translated, it gives CSVDSGKNYGYTF.

This clone was observed a handful of times. The genes are TRBV28 and TRBJ1-5; D perhaps matches TRBD1 (5 bases). CDR3 length: 17 residues. V lost 7 bases, J lost 7 bases, and 26 bases lay in between. In germline, CDR1 is MDHEN, CDR2 SYDVKM. The CDR3 reads CASTPSRLGGVWQPQHF. The CDR3 nucleotides read TGTGCCAGCACCCCGAGTCGCCTGGGGGGGGTATGGCAGCCCCAGCATTTT.

The gene calls are TRBV28 and TRBJ1-1; TRBD1 matches 7 bases. Trimming at V came to 4 bases and at J to 4 bases, leaving 6 bases not matched to a gene. Germline loops: CDR1 MDHEN, CDR2 SYDVKM. The CDR3 runs 14 residues. The CDR3 DNA sequence: TGTGCCAGCAGTTCGGGACAGCGTAGCACTGAAGCTTTCTTT. This encodes CASSSGQRSTEAFF.

The rearrangement joins TRBV27 to TRBJ2-1; tentatively, D is TRBD1 (7 bases). V dropped 3 bases and J dropped 3 bases, with 12 bases sitting between them. This CDR3 has 15 residues. From germline, CDR1 is MNHEY and CDR2 SMNVEV (reference sequence). This CDR3 is CASSFQGGFYNEQFF. The CDR3 DNA reads as TGTGCCAGCAGTTTTCAGGGGGGCTTCTACAATGAGCAGTTCTTC.

By proportion, this clone is medium-sized (0.01 to 0.1%). The chain employs TRBV11-3 and TRBJ2-5; D may be TRBD2 (6 bases). The CDR3 extends over 13 amino acids. V gave up 4 bases and J gave up 4 bases, with 10 bases separating them. From germline, CDR1 is SGHNT and CDR2 YENEEA. CDR3 bases: TGTGCCAGCAGCTCGGAGGGAGGAGAGACCCAGTACTTC. Translated, it gives CASSSEGGETQYF.

The V and J genes are TRBV5-1 and TRBJ2-5; D possibly corresponds to TRBD2 (5 bases). The V end was cut by 4 bases, the J end by 1 base, with 14 bases between. Per germline, CDR1 SGHRS and CDR2 YFSETQ. The CDR3 sequence is 15 residues long. The CDR3 nucleotides are TGCGCCAGCAGCGTAGGAGGTTTTTCCCAAGAGACCCAGTACTTC. Its translation: CASSVGGFSQETQYF.